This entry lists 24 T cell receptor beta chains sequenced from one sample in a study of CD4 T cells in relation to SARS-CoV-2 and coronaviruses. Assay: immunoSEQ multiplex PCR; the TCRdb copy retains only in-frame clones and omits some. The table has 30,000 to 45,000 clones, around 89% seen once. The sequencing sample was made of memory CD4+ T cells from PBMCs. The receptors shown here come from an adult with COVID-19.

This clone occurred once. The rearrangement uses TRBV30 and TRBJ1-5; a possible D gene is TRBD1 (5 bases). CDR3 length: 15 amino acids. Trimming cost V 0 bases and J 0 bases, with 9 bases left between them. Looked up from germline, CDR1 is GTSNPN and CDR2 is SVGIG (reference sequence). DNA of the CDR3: TGTGCCTGGAGTGTAGGGGAATATAGCAATCAGCCCCAGCATTTT. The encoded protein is CAWSVGEYSNQPQHF.

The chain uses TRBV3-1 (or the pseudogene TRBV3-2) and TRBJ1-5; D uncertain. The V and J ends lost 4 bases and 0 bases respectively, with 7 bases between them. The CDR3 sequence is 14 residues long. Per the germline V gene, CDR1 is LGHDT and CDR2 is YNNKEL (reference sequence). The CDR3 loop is CASSPGNSNQPQHF. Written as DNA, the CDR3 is TGTGCCAGCAGCCCCGGGAATAGCAATCAGCCCCAGCATTTT.

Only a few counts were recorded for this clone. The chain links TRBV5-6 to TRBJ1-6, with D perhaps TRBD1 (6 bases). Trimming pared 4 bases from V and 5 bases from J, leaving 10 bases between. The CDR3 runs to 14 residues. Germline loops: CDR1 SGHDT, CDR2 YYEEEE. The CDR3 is CASSPRDNNSPLHF. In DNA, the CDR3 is TGTGCCAGCAGCCCCCGGGACAATAATTCACCCCTCCACTTT. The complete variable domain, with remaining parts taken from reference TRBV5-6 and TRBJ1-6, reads DAGVTQSPTHLIKTRGQQVTLRCSPKSGHDTVSWYQQALGQGPQFIFQYYEEEERQRGNFPDRFSGHQFPNYSSELNVNALLLGDSALYLCASSPRDNNSPLHFGNGTRLTVT.

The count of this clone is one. The CDR3: CASSPDRAEQYF. DNA for the CDR3: TGTGCCAGCAGCCCGGACAGGGCCGAGCAGTACTTC. The genes are TRBV28 and TRBJ2-7, with 8 bases lining up with TRBD1. CDR1 is MDHEN and CDR2 is SYDVKM in the germline V gene. CDR3 length: 12 residues. The V gene end was trimmed by 6 bases and the J gene end by 6 bases; junction bases not matched to a gene: 4.

This chain's CDR3 is CASRGDRGPGGRGYTF. CDR3 in DNA: TGTGCCAGCAGGGGGGACAGGGGCCCGGGCGGAAGAGGCTACACCTTC. This sequence joins TRBV25-1 and TRBJ1-2, with TRBD1 identical over 10 bases. CDR1 is MGHDK, CDR2 SYGVNS, per germline. V shed 6 bases, J shed 8 bases, and the junction held 15 bases outside the gene matches. This CDR3 spans 16 amino acids.

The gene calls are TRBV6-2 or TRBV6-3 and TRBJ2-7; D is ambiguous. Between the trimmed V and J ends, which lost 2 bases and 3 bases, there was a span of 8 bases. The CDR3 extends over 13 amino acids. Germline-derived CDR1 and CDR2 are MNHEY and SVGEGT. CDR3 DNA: TGTGCCAGCAGTTACCCAAACCGCTACGAGCAGTACTTC. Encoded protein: CASSYPNRYEQYF.

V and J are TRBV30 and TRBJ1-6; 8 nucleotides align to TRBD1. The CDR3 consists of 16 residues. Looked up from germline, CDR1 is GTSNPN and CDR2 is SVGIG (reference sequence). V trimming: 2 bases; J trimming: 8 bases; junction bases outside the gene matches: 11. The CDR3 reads CAWSKQGGSGDSPLHF. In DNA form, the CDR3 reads TGTGCCTGGAGTAAACAGGGGGGCAGTGGAGATTCACCCCTCCACTTT. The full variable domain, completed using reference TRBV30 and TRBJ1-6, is SQTIHQWPATLVQPVGSPLSLECTVEGTSNPNLYWYRQAAGRGLQLLFYSVGIGQISSEVPQNLSASRPQDRQFILSSKKLLLSDSGFYLCAWSKQGGSGDSPLHFGNGTRLTVT.

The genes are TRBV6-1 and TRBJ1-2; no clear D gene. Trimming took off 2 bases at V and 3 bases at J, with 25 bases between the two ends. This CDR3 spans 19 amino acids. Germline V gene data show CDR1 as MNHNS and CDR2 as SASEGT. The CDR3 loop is CASSEQARDLPRFDYGYTF. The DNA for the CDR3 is TGTGCCAGCAGTGAACAAGCTCGGGATCTACCGCGGTTTGACTATGGCTACACCTTC.

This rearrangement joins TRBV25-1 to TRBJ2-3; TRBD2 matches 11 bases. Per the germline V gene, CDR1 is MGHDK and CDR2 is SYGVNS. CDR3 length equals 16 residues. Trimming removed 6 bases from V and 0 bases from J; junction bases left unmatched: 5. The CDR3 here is CASSQPSGGSTDTQYF. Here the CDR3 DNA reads TGTGCCAGCAGCCAACCTAGCGGGGGGAGCACAGATACGCAGTATTTT.

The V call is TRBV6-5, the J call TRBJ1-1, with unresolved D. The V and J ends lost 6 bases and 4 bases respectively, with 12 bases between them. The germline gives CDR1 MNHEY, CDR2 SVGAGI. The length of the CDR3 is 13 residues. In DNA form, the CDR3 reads TGTGCCAGCAGCCCCCCTTTTGGCACTGAAGCTTTCTTT. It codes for CASSPPFGTEAFF.

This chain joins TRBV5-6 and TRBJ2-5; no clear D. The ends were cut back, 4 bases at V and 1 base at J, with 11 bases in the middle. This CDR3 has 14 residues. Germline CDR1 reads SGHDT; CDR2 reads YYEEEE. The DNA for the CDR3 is TGTGCCAGCAGCCCCCCCTGGGGCCAAGAGACCCAGTACTTC. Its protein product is CASSPPWGQETQYF.

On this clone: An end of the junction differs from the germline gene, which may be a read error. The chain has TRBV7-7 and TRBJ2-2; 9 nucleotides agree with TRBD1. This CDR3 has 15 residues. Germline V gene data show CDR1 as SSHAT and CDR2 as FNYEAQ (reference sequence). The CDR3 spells CASRAGTGSAGELFF. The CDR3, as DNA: TGTGCTAGCAGAGCCGGGACAGGGTCGGCCGGGGAGCTGTTTTTT.

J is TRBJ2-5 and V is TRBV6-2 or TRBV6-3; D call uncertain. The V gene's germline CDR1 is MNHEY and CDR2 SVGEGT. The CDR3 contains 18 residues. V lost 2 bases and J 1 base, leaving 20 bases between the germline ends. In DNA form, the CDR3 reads TGTGCCAGCAGTTACCCTCCTAAACGGACGACGGGCCAAGAGACCCAGTACTTC. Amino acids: CASSYPPKRTTGQETQYF.

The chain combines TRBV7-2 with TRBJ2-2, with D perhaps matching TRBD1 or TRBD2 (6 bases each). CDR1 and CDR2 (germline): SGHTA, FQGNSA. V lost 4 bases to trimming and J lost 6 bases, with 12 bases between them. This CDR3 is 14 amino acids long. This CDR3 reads CASSSTGTAGELFF. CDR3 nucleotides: TGTGCCAGCAGCTCCACAGGGACTGCCGGGGAGCTGTTTTTT.

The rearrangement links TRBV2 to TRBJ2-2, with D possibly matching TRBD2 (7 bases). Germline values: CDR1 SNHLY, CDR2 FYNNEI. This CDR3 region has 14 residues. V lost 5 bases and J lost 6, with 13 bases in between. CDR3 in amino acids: CASSFGGGSGELFF. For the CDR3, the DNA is TGTGCCAGCAGTTTCGGCGGGGGCTCCGGGGAGCTGTTTTTT.

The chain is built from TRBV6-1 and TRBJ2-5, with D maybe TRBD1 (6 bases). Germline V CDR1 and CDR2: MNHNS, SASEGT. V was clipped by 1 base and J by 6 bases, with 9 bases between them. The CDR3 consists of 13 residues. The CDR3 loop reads CASSEERGKTQYF. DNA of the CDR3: TGTGCCAGCAGTGAAGAAAGGGGGAAGACCCAGTACTTC.

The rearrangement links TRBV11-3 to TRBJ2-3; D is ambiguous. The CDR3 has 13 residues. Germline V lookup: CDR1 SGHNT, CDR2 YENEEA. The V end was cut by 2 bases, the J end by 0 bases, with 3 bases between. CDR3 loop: CASSLPSTDTQYF. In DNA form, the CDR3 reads TGTGCCAGCAGCTTACCTAGCACAGATACGCAGTATTTT.

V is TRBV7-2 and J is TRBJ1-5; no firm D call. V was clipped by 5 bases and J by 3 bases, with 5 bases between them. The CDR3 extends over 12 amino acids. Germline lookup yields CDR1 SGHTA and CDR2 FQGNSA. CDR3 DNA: TGTGCCAGCAGCCCCTACAATCAGCCCCAGCATTTT. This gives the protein CASSPYNQPQHF.

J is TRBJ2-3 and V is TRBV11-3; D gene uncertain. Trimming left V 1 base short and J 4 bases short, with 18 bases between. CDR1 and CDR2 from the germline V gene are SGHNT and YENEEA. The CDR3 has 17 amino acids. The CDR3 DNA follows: TGTGCCAGCAGCTTAGCCGTCCTAGGCTTTGGGGCAGATACGCAGTATTTT. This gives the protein CASSLAVLGFGADTQYF.

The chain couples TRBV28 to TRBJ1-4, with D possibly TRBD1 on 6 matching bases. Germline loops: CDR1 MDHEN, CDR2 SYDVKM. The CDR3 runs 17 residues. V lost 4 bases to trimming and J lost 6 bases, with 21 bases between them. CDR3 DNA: TGTGCCAGCAGTTCAAAACGGGACACCCGAGTATATGAAAAACTGTTTTTT. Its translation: CASSSKRDTRVYEKLFF.

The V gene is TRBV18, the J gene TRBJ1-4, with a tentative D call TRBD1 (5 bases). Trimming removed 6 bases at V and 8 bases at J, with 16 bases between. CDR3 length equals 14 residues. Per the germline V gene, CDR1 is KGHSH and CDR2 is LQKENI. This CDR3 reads CASSTRAIREKLFF. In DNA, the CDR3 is TGTGCCAGCTCCACCAGGGCAATACGAGAAAAACTGTTTTTT.

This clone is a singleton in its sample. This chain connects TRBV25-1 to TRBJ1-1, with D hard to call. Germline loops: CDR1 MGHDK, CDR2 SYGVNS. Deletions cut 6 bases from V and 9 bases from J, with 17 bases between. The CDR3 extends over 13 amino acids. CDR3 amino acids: CASSALQKTQAFF. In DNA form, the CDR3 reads TGTGCCAGCAGCGCACTACAAAAAACTCAAGCTTTCTTT.

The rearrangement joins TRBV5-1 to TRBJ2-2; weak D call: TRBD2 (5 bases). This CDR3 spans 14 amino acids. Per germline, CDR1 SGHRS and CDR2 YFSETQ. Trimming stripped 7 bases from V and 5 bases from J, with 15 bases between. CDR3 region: CASRDGVPTGELFF. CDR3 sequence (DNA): TGCGCCAGCCGGGATGGGGTCCCTACCGGGGAGCTGTTTTTT.

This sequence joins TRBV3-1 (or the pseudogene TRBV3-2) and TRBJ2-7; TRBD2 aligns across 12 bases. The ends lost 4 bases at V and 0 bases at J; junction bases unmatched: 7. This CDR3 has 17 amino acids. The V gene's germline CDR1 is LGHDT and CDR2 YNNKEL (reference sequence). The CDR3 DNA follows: TGTGCCAGCAGCCGACGACTAGCGGGGGAGAGCTCCTACGAGCAGTACTTC. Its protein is CASSRRLAGESSYEQYF.